Presented here are 11 T cell receptor beta chains from one specimen sequenced in a study of tissue T cells after allogeneic stem cell transplantation. TCRdb keeps only in-frame clones here, not all; method: immunoSEQ multiplex PCR. Seen here are fewer than 5,500 clones, more than 40% observed once, and the top ten hold about 6%. Time point defined: mouse harvest day 7 after allogeneic transplant. Each mouse received 10^7 T-cell-depleted marrow cells plus 10^6 splenic CD5+ T cells by tail vein. The sample taken for sequencing was gut tissue. Receptor source: a female BALB/c mouse given C57BL/6 T cells with graft-versus-host disease after an allogeneic hematopoietic cell transplant.

Remarks on this clone: Gene labels here are mouse ones. Coverage ceases 1 residue before the CDR3 finishes, and the germline J gene fills in the end. The V and J genes are TRBV26 and TRBJ1-3; 8 bases are shared with TRBD1. The ends lost 6 bases at V and 3 bases at J; junction bases unmatched: 1. CDR3 size: 13 residues. The germline V gene encodes CDR1 KGHPV and CDR2 FQNQEV (reference sequence). The CDR3 DNA, read in part, is TGTGCCAGCAGGGACAGGGATGGAAATACGCTCTAT. As protein: CASRDRDGNTLY. The whole CDR3 protein reads CASRDRDGNTLYF.

This clone has just a few counts. Gene names and germline match the mouse. The read comes to an end 1 residue before the CDR3 does, leaving the germline J gene to fill in the end. The chain is built from TRBV23 and TRBJ2-3; the listed D gene, TRBD1, was not tested against the DNA. The CDR3 totals 12 residues. Germline V lookup: CDR1 KGHTA, CDR2 FQNQQP. Incomplete CDR3 DNA: TGCTCCAGCACAGGGGTTGCAGAAACGCTGTAT. Translating gives CSSTGVAETLY. The CDR3, in full, reads CSSTGVAETLYF.

Note on this clone: Germline and genes: mouse. The read finishes 1 residue shy of the CDR3 end, and the germline J gene is used to complete it. The chain employs TRBV1 and TRBJ2-4, with D unresolved. The CDR3 runs to 14 residues. CDR1 NSQYPW and CDR2 LRSPGD come from the germline V gene (reference sequence). Deletions cut 4 bases from V and 0 bases from J, with 8 bases between. Incomplete CDR3 DNA: TGCACCTGCAGTGTCGACAATAGTCAAAACACCTTGTAC. Amino acids: CTCSVDNSQNTLY. The full CDR3 reads CTCSVDNSQNTLYF.

As for this clone: Germline and genes here are mouse. The CDR3 end falls 1 residue outside the read, so it is completed with the germline J gene. This sequence joins TRBV26 and TRBJ2-4, with a possible D match to TRBD1 (5 bases). CDR1 and CDR2 (germline): KGHPV, FQNQEV (reference sequence). This CDR3 has 14 residues. Trimming cost V 2 bases and J 1 base, with 7 bases left between them. CDR3 sequence: CASSLDRGQNTLYF. The DNA read from the CDR3 is TGTGCCAGCAGTCTGGACAGAGGTCAAAACACCTTGTAC.

About this clone: These gene names are mouse names. The CDR3 extends 1 residue past the end of the read, so its final part is completed from the germline J gene. This chain connects TRBV5 to TRBJ2-3, with TRBD1 matching over 9 bases. The germline gives CDR1 LGHNA, CDR2 YNLKQL (reference sequence). The V gene end was trimmed by 5 bases and the J gene end by 4 bases; junction bases not matched to a gene: 10. The CDR3 length is 16 residues. The DNA read from the CDR3 is TGTGCCAGCAGCTCAGAGAGGGGACAGGGACCAGAAACGCTGTAT. Residues: CASSSERGQGPETLY. The whole CDR3 sequence reads CASSSERGQGPETLYF.

For this clone: Genes and germline are mouse. The sequence runs out 1 residue before the end of the CDR3; the remainder is reconstructed from the germline J gene. This rearrangement joins TRBV26 to TRBJ1-5; D gene uncertain. This CDR3 has 13 residues. Germline assignment: CDR1 KGHPV and CDR2 FQNQEV (reference sequence). The V gene lost 6 bases and the J gene lost 0 bases, with 6 bases spanning the gap. The sequenced CDR3 bases are TGTGCCAGCAGCCGAGTTAACAACCAGGCTCCGCTT. Translating gives CASSRVNNQAPL. The CDR3 reads in full as CASSRVNNQAPLF.

With respect to this clone: Mouse names are used for the genes. Read sequence stops 1 residue before the CDR3 end, and the germline J gene provides the missing end. This sequence joins TRBV2 and TRBJ2-5, with TRBD2 identical over 7 bases. Germline trimming cut 1 base from V and 3 bases from J; bases unmatched to any gene: 4. The CDR3 runs 15 residues. Germline V gene sequence: CDR1 LGHNA, CDR2 YSYQKL. CDR3 amino acids: CASSQAGGGQDTQYF. CDR3 DNA, as far as it was read: TGTGCCAGCAGCCAAGCTGGGGGAGGGCAAGACACCCAGTAC.

Notes on this clone: The germline and genes are mouse ones. The CDR3 is CAWSQNSPLYF. Incomplete CDR3 DNA: TGTGCCTGGAGTCAGAATTCGCCCCTCTAC. The chain combines TRBV31 with TRBJ1-6; unclear D gene. The CDR3 extends 1 residue past the end of the read, so its final part is completed from the germline J gene. TRBJ1-6 is placed among ORFs of uncertain function. Trimming took 1 base from V and 7 from J, leaving 2 bases between them. The CDR3 has 11 amino acids. Germline loops: CDR1 GKSSPN, CDR2 SITVG.

The sample holds a few counts of this clone. Mouse gene names apply. The CDR3 extends 1 residue past the end of the read, so its final part is completed from the germline J gene. The chain is built from TRBV26 and TRBJ2-4; possible D gene TRBD2, 6 bases. The CDR3 is 14 residues long. V was clipped by 2 bases and J by 3 bases, with 9 bases between them. Germline V lookup: CDR1 KGHPV, CDR2 FQNQEV (reference sequence). CDR3 amino acids: CASSLIWGQNTLYF. The DNA read from the CDR3 is TGTGCCAGCAGTCTGATCTGGGGCCAAAACACCTTGTAC.

Of note for this clone: Gene labels here are mouse ones. The read finishes 1 residue shy of the CDR3 end, and the germline J gene is used to complete it. The chain couples TRBV3 to TRBJ2-5; D unclear. Germline assignment: CDR1 SNHLY and CDR2 FYNGKV (reference sequence). The CDR3 length is 13 residues. V was shortened by 1 base and J by 2 bases, with 4 bases between the two germline ends. CDR3 DNA (partial): TGTGCCAGCAGCTTAGGGGCCCAAGACACCCAGTAC. Its protein is CASSLGAQDTQY. The complete CDR3 sequence is CASSLGAQDTQYF.

As concerns this clone: The gene names given are mouse names. Read data end 1 residue before the CDR3 end; the end is taken from the germline J gene. The rearrangement links TRBV12-1 to TRBJ2-4; a weak D match, TRBD2 (7 bases). The ends were cut back, 0 bases at V and 3 bases at J, with 9 bases in the middle. There are 14 residues in the CDR3. Per germline, CDR1 SGHSN and CDR2 HYEKVE. The CDR3 spells CASSLGGRQNTLYF. The CDR3 DNA, read in part, is TGTGCCAGCTCTCTCGGGGGGCGCCAAAACACCTTGTAC.